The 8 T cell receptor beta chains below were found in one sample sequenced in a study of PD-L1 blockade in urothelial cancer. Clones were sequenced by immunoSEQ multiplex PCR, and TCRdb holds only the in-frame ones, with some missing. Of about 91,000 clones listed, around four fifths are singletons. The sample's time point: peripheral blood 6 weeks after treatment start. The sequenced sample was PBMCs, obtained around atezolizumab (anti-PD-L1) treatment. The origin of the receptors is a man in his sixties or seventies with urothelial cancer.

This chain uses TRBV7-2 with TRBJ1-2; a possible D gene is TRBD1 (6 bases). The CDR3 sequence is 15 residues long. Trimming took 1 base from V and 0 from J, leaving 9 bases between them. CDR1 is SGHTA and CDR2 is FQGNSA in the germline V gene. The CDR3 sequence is CASSLETGPNYGYTF. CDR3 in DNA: TGTGCCAGCAGCTTAGAGACAGGCCCTAACTATGGCTACACCTTC.

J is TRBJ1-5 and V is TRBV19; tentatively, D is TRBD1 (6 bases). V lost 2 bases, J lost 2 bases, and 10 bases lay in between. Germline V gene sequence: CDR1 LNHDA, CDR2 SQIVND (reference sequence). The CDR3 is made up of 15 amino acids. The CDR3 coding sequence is TGTGCCAGTAGTATAAACAGGGAAGGCAATCAGCCCCAGCATTTT. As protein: CASSINREGNQPQHF. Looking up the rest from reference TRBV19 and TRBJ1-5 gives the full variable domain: DGGITQSPKYLFRKEGQNVTLSCEQNLNHDAMYWYRQDPGQGLRLIYYSQIVNDFQKGDIAEGYSVSREKKESFPLTVTSAQKNPTAFYLCASSINREGNQPQHFGDGTRLSIL.

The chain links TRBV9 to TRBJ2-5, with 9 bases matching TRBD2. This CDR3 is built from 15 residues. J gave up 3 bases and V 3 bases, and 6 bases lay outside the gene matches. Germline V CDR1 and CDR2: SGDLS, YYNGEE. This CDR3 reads CASSGGGGAEETQYF. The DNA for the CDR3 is TGTGCCAGCAGCGGAGGCGGGGGGGCAGAAGAGACCCAGTACTTC.

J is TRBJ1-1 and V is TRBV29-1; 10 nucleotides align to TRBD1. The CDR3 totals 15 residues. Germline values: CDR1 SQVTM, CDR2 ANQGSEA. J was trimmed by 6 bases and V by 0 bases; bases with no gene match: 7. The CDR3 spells CSVEDWDRGASEAFF. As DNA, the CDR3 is TGCAGCGTTGAAGATTGGGACAGGGGAGCCTCTGAAGCTTTCTTT.

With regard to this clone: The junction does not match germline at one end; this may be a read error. CDR3 coding DNA: TGTGCCAGCAGTGAAAGGGGTGCGACAGGTTTTTTT. It codes for CASSERGATGFF. The rearrangement joins TRBV6-1 to TRBJ1-5; D possibly corresponds to TRBD1 (6 bases). Germline CDR1 MNHNS, CDR2 SASEGT. CDR3 length: 12 amino acids.

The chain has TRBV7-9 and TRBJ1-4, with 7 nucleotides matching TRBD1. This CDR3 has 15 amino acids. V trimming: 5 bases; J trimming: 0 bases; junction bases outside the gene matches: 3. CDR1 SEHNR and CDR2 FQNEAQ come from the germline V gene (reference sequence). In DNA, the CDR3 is TGTGCCAGCAGCGCCGGACAGGCAACTAATGAAAAACTGTTTTTT. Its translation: CASSAGQATNEKLFF.

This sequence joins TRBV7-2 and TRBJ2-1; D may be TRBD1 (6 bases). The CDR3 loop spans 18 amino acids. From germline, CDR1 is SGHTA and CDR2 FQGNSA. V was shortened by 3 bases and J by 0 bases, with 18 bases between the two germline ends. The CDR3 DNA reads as TGTGCCAGCAGCTTCTTGGACAGCGACTTTAGCTCCTACAATGAGCAGTTCTTC. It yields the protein CASSFLDSDFSSYNEQFF.

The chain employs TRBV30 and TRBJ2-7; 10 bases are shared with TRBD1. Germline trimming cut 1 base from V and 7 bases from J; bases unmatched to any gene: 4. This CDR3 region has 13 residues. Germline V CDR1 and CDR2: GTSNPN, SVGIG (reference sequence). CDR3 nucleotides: TGTGCCTGGAGTGGGACAGGGGGTGGGGAGCAGTACTTC. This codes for CAWSGTGGGEQYF.